Shown below are 19 T cell receptor delta chains from a single sample sequenced in a study of gamma-delta chains in newborns, infants, children (dated by TCRdb to the late 2010s). The sample was run on an Illumina MiSeq. TCRdb reprocessed the public data with the CATT caller; entries with the same nucleotide sequence were combined afterwards. The sample profile shows about 4,200 delta-chain clones; about 15% of them were found once. The top ten constitute 6.5% to 10% of the sample. The material sequenced was blood. Receptors originate from a child who was a newborn, infant or young child, either healthy, febrile or measles-vaccinated (not recorded which).

This clone was observed a few times. This clone may be a read error of a much larger clone one base away. Other DNA sequences within the sample encode an identical CDR3. This chain joins TRDV2 and TRDJ1, with TRDD3 matching 8 bases. Trimming took 4 bases from V and 0 from J; bases not matched to a gene: 15. Germline lookup yields CDR1 GEAIGNYY and CDR2 EKD. This CDR3 spans 18 amino acids. The chain's CDR3 is CACDLLGDTRGYTDKLIF. CDR3 sequence (DNA): TGTGCCTGTGATCTACTAGGGGATACTAGAGGGTACACCGATAAACTCATCTTT.

In this sample, this clone turned up a few times. A read error likely explains this, since a far larger clone differs by one base. Other DNA sequences of this sample code for an identical CDR3. This chain links TRDV2 with TRDJ1; TRDD2 matches at 7 bases. CDR3 length: 20 residues. Germline assignment: CDR1 GEAIGNYY and CDR2 EKD. V trimming: 3 bases; J trimming: 0 bases; junction bases outside the gene matches: 21. This CDR3 is CACDSLAGSFLGSYTDKLIF. In DNA form, the CDR3 reads TGTGCCTGTGACTCCCTGGCTGGATCCTTCCTTGGATCGTACACCGATAAACTCATCTTT.

The genes are TRDV1 and TRDJ1; D is unclear. Germline V lookup: CDR1 TSWWSYY, CDR2 QGS. The CDR3 runs 12 residues. V was pared by 5 bases and J by 3 bases, with 7 bases between. The chain's CDR3 is CALGPVPDKLIF. The CDR3 nucleotides are TGTGCTCTTGGGCCCGTTCCCGATAAACTCATCTTT.

As to this clone: With a far larger clone one base away, a read error is the likely cause. At the DNA level, this CDR3 is encoded by other sequences in the same sample as well. This chain joins TRDV2 and TRDJ3; 12 bases line up with TRDD3. J lost 1 base, V lost 1 base, and 4 bases had no gene match. This CDR3 contains 19 residues. CDR1 is GEAIGNYY and CDR2 is EKD in the germline V gene. The CDR3 sequence is CACDTVLGDTSWDTRQMFF. The CDR3 DNA reads TGTGCCTGTGACACTGTACTGGGGGATACTTCCTGGGACACCCGACAGATGTTTTTC.

As for this clone: A read error may account for a junction end that differs from germline. The rearrangement links TRDV2 to TRDJ1; 12 bases match TRDD3. The J gene was missing in TCRdb and was found by matching the end of the DNA to germline. There are 19 residues in the CDR3. Germline CDR1 reads GEAIGNYY; CDR2 reads EKD. The CDR3 DNA sequence: TGTGCCTTTGACCCGGGTTCTGGGGGATACGCCTCGGACACCGATAAACTCATCTTT. It is translated as CAFDPGSGGYASDTDKLIF.

This clone was seen more than once but under ten times. A read error may explain this, as a much larger clone is one base away. Additional DNA sequences in this sample encode the identical CDR3. The chain has TRDV2 and TRDJ3, with 12 nucleotides matching TRDD3. Per the germline V gene, CDR1 is GEAIGNYY and CDR2 is EKD. CDR3 length equals 18 residues. CDR3 region: CACDVLGDTAWDTRQMFF. The CDR3 nucleotides read TGTGCCTGTGACGTACTGGGGGATACTGCCTGGGACACCCGACAGATGTTCTTC.

J is TRDJ1 and V is TRDV2; the match to TRDD3 covers 12 bases. The CDR3 extends over 17 amino acids. After removal of 3 bases from V and 1 base from J, the junction contained 8 bases not matched to a gene. CDR1 and CDR2 from the germline V gene are GEAIGNYY and EKD. This chain's CDR3 is CACDPVLGDTTTDKLIF. As DNA, the CDR3 is TGTGCCTGTGACCCTGTACTGGGGGATACTACCACCGATAAACTCATCTTT.

As to this clone: This DNA's translation differs at residue 4 from TCRdb's protein, which comes from a much larger clone; a read error is likely, and the protein shown is translated from the DNA. The chain combines TRDV2 with TRDJ3; TRDD3 is a possible D gene (5 bases). The length of the CDR3 is 18 residues. Germline V gene data show CDR1 as GEAIGNYY and CDR2 as EKD. DNA of the CDR3: TGTGCCTGTGGCACCGTAGGGGAGAGCTCCTGGGACACCCGACAGATGTTTTTC. The encoded protein is CACGTVGESSWDTRQMFF.

This clone is medium-sized by share. The chain joins TRDV2 to TRDJ1, with 12 bases matching TRDD3. V was clipped by 0 bases and J by 0 bases; unmatched bases: 16. The CDR3 sequence is 21 residues long. CDR1 is GEAIGNYY, CDR2 EKD, per germline. In DNA, the CDR3 is TGTGCCTGTGACACCGTGGCCTGGGGGATACGCCAGGTATCGTACACCGATAAACTCATCTTT. The encoded protein is CACDTVAWGIRQVSYTDKLIF.

This chain links TRDV2 with TRDJ1, with 8 bases aligning to TRDD3. As TCRdb names no J gene, one was assigned here on the basis of a DNA match to germline. The junction had 9 bases not matched to a gene; V was cut back by 0 bases and J by 7 bases. CDR1 and CDR2 from the germline V gene are GEAIGNYY and EKD. This CDR3 has 15 residues. The CDR3 DNA reads TGTGCCTGTGACACCACGACTGGGGGCAAACGTAAACTCATCTTT. Translation: CACDTTTGGKRKLIF.

By its share, this clone is medium-sized. The sample carries other DNA sequences with the same CDR3. The J gene is TRDJ1, the V gene TRDV1; D is perhaps TRDD2 (6 bases). The germline gives CDR1 TSWWSYY, CDR2 QGS. The V and J ends lost 1 base and 0 bases respectively, with 27 bases between them. The length of the CDR3 is 21 residues. CDR3 protein: CALGEHHPTGPWAYYTDKLIF. CDR3 sequence (DNA): TGTGCTCTTGGGGAACATCATCCTACGGGACCATGGGCGTATTACACCGATAAACTCATCTTT.

This clone is medium-sized in the sample. The rearrangement uses TRDV1 and TRDJ1; TRDD3 might be the D (8 bases). Germline CDR1 and CDR2: TSWWSYY and QGS. V was pared by 5 bases and J by 0 bases, with 34 bases between. The CDR3 runs 22 residues. The CDR3 nucleotides are TGTGCTCTTGGGAACGCTGTATTCCTACAGGCTTTACTGGGGGGCTACACCGATAAACTCATCTTT. It yields the protein CALGNAVFLQALLGGYTDKLIF.

As to this clone: The protein TCRdb gives is from a much larger clone and does not agree with this DNA's translation at residue 16, likely a read error; the protein shown here comes from the DNA. This chain uses TRDV2 with TRDJ3; the match to TRDD3 covers 12 bases. The CDR3 covers 19 residues. Germline values: CDR1 GEAIGNYY, CDR2 EKD. The CDR3 region has the DNA TGTGCCTGTGACACGCTGGGGGATACGAGCTCCTGGGACACCCGACGGATGTTTTTC. This encodes CACDTLGDTSSWDTRRMFF.

In regard to this clone: A much larger clonotype is one base distant, so this may be a read error. Distinct nucleotide sequences in the sample also encode this CDR3. The chain couples TRDV2 to TRDJ2; 12 nucleotides agree with TRDD3. Germline loops: CDR1 GEAIGNYY, CDR2 EKD. CDR3 length: 18 amino acids. CDR3 loop: CACDTLLLGDTLTAQLFF. CDR3 DNA sequence: TGTGCCTGTGACACCTTACTACTGGGGGATACTTTGACGGCACAACTCTTCTTT.

This clone was detected only a few times. A much larger clone differs from this one at a single base, so this may be a read error. The chain couples TRDV2 to TRDJ3; TRDD3 aligns across 10 bases. Germline assignment: CDR1 GEAIGNYY and CDR2 EKD. V lost 6 bases, J lost 0 bases, and 22 bases stayed unmatched. This CDR3 has 23 residues. As DNA, the CDR3 is TGTGCCTGTAATCCCGTGGTGGGGGATACTGAGGTTAGGGCCTCCTGGGACACCCGACAGATGTTTTTC. Translated: CACNPVVGDTEVRASWDTRQMFF.

This clone was seen more than once but under ten times. This may stem from a read error, because a much larger clone lies one nucleotide away. The chain recombines TRDV1 with TRDJ1; the match to TRDD3 covers 10 bases. With V trimmed by 1 base and J by 0 bases, 26 bases remained unmatched. The length of the CDR3 is 24 residues. Germline CDR1 is TSWWSYY and CDR2 is QGS. The CDR3 nucleotides are TGTGCTCTTGGGGAACCCGGCCTTCCTGATAGGGGGTACTGGGGGATCCCCTACACCGATAAACTCATCTTT. Encoded protein: CALGEPGLPDRGYWGIPYTDKLIF.

A remark on this clone: This may arise from a read error, as a much more abundant clone is one base away. V is TRDV2 and J is TRDJ3, with 7 bases lining up with TRDD3. Germline V gene sequence: CDR1 GEAIGNYY, CDR2 EKD. The CDR3 totals 20 residues. As DNA, the CDR3 is TGTGCCTGGGACACGAACTGGGGATCAATGGTCTCCTGGGACACCCGACAGATGTTTTTC. It is translated as CAWDTNWGSMVSWDTRQMFF.

A few counts support this clone. A read error may be the cause here, since a much bigger clone is one base away. The same CDR3 is also encoded by other DNA sequences in this sample. The chain carries TRDV2 and TRDJ1, with TRDD3 matching 12 bases. TCRdb carries no J gene annotation; the J gene was assigned here by matching the DNA with germline. The CDR3 is 18 amino acids. CDR1 and CDR2 from the germline V gene are GEAIGNYY and EKD. The ends lost 1 base at V and 4 bases at J; junction bases unmatched: 12. CDR3 residues: CACDTPWAGGYAIDKLIF. The CDR3 DNA sequence: TGTGCCTGTGACACTCCATGGGCTGGGGGATACGCTATCGATAAACTCATCTTT.

The table lists this clone with a few counts. A much bigger clone sits one base away, suggesting this may be a read error. The same CDR3 is also encoded by other DNA sequences in this sample. The chain combines TRDV2 with TRDJ1, with 10 bases aligning to TRDD3. Per the germline V gene, CDR1 is GEAIGNYY and CDR2 is EKD. CDR3 size: 19 residues. The CDR3 bases are TGTGCCTGCGACACCCTTGACTGGGGGATGCCTAAGTACACCGATAAACTCATCTTT. It is translated as CACDTLDWGMPKYTDKLIF.